This TCR beta chain is drawn from a study of T cell repertoires in cytomegalovirus infection. Via MiXCR, TCRdb re-called the reads, giving one row per CDR3 protein. The sample comprises more than 500,000 distinct CDR3 sequences, 16% of which are singletons, and about 24% rests with the top ten. Study findings and constraints: Carriers of CMV and the relevant HLA type were discriminated by public TCR beta frequency.

V was trimmed by 4 bases and J by 0 bases, leaving 14 bases between them. This CDR3 is 16 amino acids long. Germline CDR1 and CDR2: SGHNT and YYREEE (reference sequence). This clonotype appeared a few times. Its target is unknown. The chain links TRBV5-4 to TRBJ1-3; D ambiguous. The receptor was derived from a human donor in good health (CMV status not recorded). Some clones in this sample may be carry-over from other donors' samples. The sequenced sample was CD8+ T cells from PBMCs. The CDR3 region is CASSPRPGNSGNTIYF. CDR3 coding DNA: TGTGCCAGCAGCCCCCGCCCGGGGAACTCTGGAAACACCATATATTTT.